The source of this TCR beta chain is a study of T cell responses to AZD1222 COVID-19 vaccine. Study-level findings and limits: A mostly white British donor set with more females was recruited, and clonal diversity was possibly underestimated. Dominant at 160-218 and 743-854, vaccine-associated CD4 TCRs also spanned spike. In all cases, repertoires were sampled only after the peak T cell response. When two AZD1222 doses had been given, Spike-specific TCR breadth and depth rose.

With respect to this clone: Antigen specificity is unknown.

In germline, CDR1 is SEHNR, CDR2 FQNEAQ (reference sequence). CDR3 length equals 15 residues. With 2 bases clipped from V and 7 bases from J, the junction kept 7 bases outside the gene matches. The data were produced by immunoSEQ multiplex PCR, yet TCRdb's version contains in-frame clones alone and is incomplete. The table lists roughly 26,000 clones, roughly 85% of them singletons. The J gene is TRBJ2-5, the V gene TRBV7-9, with 10 bases that match TRBD1. The sample was peripheral blood, taken 28 days after the second AZD1222 dose. The origin of this receptor is an adult who received the AZD1222 COVID-19 vaccine. The CDR3 loop reads CASSLTSGQGGTQYF. The CDR3 bases are TGTGCCAGCAGCTTAACGAGCGGACAGGGGGGGACCCAGTACTTC.